The 6 T cell receptor beta chains presented below share a single source sample, sequenced in a study of identical twins. From the 5' RACE reads, TCRdb called clonotypes with MiXCR, one entry per CDR3 protein. The sample records roughly 230,000 distinct CDR3 sequences, roughly 8% being singletons. This sample also belongs to another study, concerning yellow fever vaccine responses in identical twins.

Sequencing input: CD8+ T cells sorted from blood. The receptors originated from a woman aged 18-35 years in good health.

This clonotype was counted ten times or more. The chain couples TRBV3-1 to TRBJ2-5; D tentatively reads TRBD1 or TRBD2 (7 bases each). CDR3 length: 12 residues. CDR1 is LGHDT and CDR2 is YNNKEL in the germline V gene (reference sequence). V lost 3 bases to trimming and J lost 7 bases, with 9 bases between them. CDR3 DNA sequence: TGTGCCAGCAGCCACAGGGGGGGGACCCAGTACTTC. This sequence encodes CASSHRGGTQYF.

The CDR3 DNA reads TGTGCCAGCAGCGTGACAGTTCTTTTTAGCACAGATACGCAGTATTTT. Protein product: CASSVTVLFSTDTQYF. This chain links TRBV5-5 with TRBJ2-3; tentatively, D is TRBD1 (5 bases). Trimming stripped 4 bases from V and 0 bases from J, with 15 bases between. The CDR3 is made up of 16 amino acids. Looked up from germline, CDR1 is SGHKS and CDR2 is YYEKEE (reference sequence).

This clonotype was counted at least ten times. This rearrangement joins TRBV2 to TRBJ2-1; 9 bases line up with TRBD1. Trimming cost V 6 bases and J 2 bases; bases outside gene matches: 5. The CDR3 totals 15 residues. Germline V gives CDR1 SNHLY, CDR2 FYNNEI. CDR3 bases: TGTGCCAGCAGCTGGGGACAGGGAACCTACAATGAGCAGTTCTTC. This translates into CASSWGQGTYNEQFF.

This rearrangement joins TRBV10-3 to TRBJ2-5; D uncertain. The CDR3 totals 12 residues. With 2 bases removed from V and 3 bases from J, the gap between germline ends came to 4 bases. The germline CDR1 and CDR2 sequences are ENHRY and SYGVKD. The DNA for the CDR3 is TGTGCCATCAGTGAGGAGGAAGAGACCCAGTACTTC. Translating it yields CAISEEEETQYF.

The chain couples TRBV5-5 to TRBJ2-7; D gene uncertain. Trimming left V 4 bases short and J 6 bases short, with 14 bases between. The germline V gene encodes CDR1 SGHKS and CDR2 YYEKEE (reference sequence). The CDR3 sequence is 13 residues long. CDR3 in amino acids: CASSPGPACEQYF. The CDR3 DNA reads TGTGCCAGCAGCCCCGGGCCCGCCTGCGAGCAGTACTTC.

This clonotype was observed many times. The rearrangement links TRBV15 to TRBJ2-7; 9 bases are a match to TRBD2. V lost 6 bases to trimming and J lost 1 base; unmatched junction nucleotides: 10. This CDR3 has 16 residues. CDR1 LNHNV and CDR2 YYDKDF come from the germline V gene (reference sequence). CDR3 nucleotide sequence: TGTGCCACCAGGAACTCTCCGGGACTAGCATCCTACGAGCAGTACTTC. Translated: CATRNSPGLASYEQYF.